The clone carrying this TCR beta chain was counted only a few times. Its specificity is unknown. The record originates from a study of beta chain features in type 1 diabetes. Study conclusions and caveats: A closer apparent resemblance between naive, central memory and Treg TCRB repertoires was seen in patients than in healthy donors.

The isolated RNA, all of it, was reverse transcribed, so expressed TCRB transcripts were what got sequenced. Some clones are missing from TCRdb's copy, which holds only in-frame ones; the method was immunoSEQ multiplex PCR. The top ten hold 0.02% to 0.03% of the sample, which has 900,000 or so clones, roughly a sixth seen once. Trimming at V came to 3 bases and at J to 4 bases, leaving 13 bases not matched to a gene. Looked up from germline, CDR1 is SNHLY and CDR2 is FYNNEI. The CDR3 runs 18 residues. The specimen was naive CD4+ T cells from blood. The receptor was derived from a woman in her late teens or twenties in good health. J is TRBJ2-5 and V is TRBV2, with TRBD2 matching 11 bases. The CDR3 is CASSDGTSGTRRGETQYF. CDR3 in DNA: TGTGCCAGCAGTGACGGGACTAGCGGAACTAGAAGGGGAGAGACCCAGTACTTC.